This T cell receptor (beta chain) was profiled in a study of radiation and T cells in renal cell carcinoma. Time point specified: blood 2 weeks post-SBRT. Regarding treatment: 15 Gy SBRT to primary tumor, nephrectomy 4 weeks later. After SBRT, blood was collected at 2 and 4 weeks, plus baseline. This table comes from immunoSEQ multiplex PCR, and its TCRdb copy is limited to in-frame clones, with some not included. The sample lists some 75,000 clones, 82% occurring once. Trimming shortened V by 0 bases and J by 9 bases, and 3 bases separated the two germline ends. The CDR3 totals 11 residues. Germline CDR1 and CDR2: SNHLY and FYNNEI.

V usage is TRBV2 and J usage is TRBJ2-1; D not resolved. The input for sequencing was blood, taken from a patient whose treatment included radiotherapy and nephrectomy. The clonotype originates from a man aged 55 to 69 with renal cell carcinoma. The CDR3 DNA reads as TGTGCCAGCAGTGAAGCAGGTGAGCAGTTCTTC. Protein: CASSEAGEQFF.